These 20 T cell receptor beta chains were sequenced from one sample in a study of blood T cell repertoires in COVID-19. The assay was immunoSEQ multiplex PCR, and TCRdb's table has in-frame clones only and misses some. The sample has approximately 190,000 clones, roughly 84% seen once. Sequenced input: PBMCs or T cells enriched from blood (not recorded which). These receptors were obtained from a woman in her 30s who had been exposed to COVID-19.

V and J are TRBV3-1 (or the pseudogene TRBV3-2) and TRBJ1-5, with a possible D match to TRBD1 (5 bases). Per germline, CDR1 LGHDT and CDR2 YNNKEL (reference sequence). This CDR3 is 15 amino acids long. V lost 4 bases to trimming and J lost 5 bases, with 15 bases between them. The CDR3 nucleotides read TGTGCCAGCAGCCCCTCGGGCAGGGAATATCAGCCCCAGCATTTT. Its protein product is CASSPSGREYQPQHF.

The chain joins TRBV21-1 to TRBJ2-5; TRBD1, the table's D call, was not compared with the DNA. TRBV21-1 is described as a pseudogene. This CDR3 has 14 residues. The CDR3, as DNA: TGTGCCAGCAGCGATGGGGACAGTCAAGAGACCCAGTACTTC. Translating gives CASSDGDSQETQYF.

V and J are TRBV7-6 and TRBJ1-1; D is unclear. The length of the CDR3 is 13 residues. V lost 5 bases to trimming and J lost 1 base, with 8 bases between them. Germline V gives CDR1 SGHVS, CDR2 FNYEAQ. CDR3 sequence: CASSKYSNTEAFF. DNA of the CDR3: TGTGCCAGCAGCAAATACTCGAACACTGAAGCTTTCTTT.

This clone has a single count. Here the CDR3 DNA reads TGCGCCAGCAGTTCTTATGAGCCTAACTATGGCTACACCTTC. It translates to CASSSYEPNYGYTF. The J gene is TRBJ1-2, the V gene TRBV10-2, with D hard to call. Looked up from germline, CDR1 is WSHSY and CDR2 is SAAADI. Trimming took 5 bases from V and 0 from J, leaving 10 bases between them. The CDR3 loop spans 14 amino acids.

CDR3 nucleotides: TGTGCCAGCAGCCCCCCTTGGGAGCGGGGAGAGACCCAGTACTTC. This encodes CASSPPWERGETQYF. The genes are TRBV3-1 (or the pseudogene TRBV3-2) and TRBJ2-5; 7 positions agree with TRBD2. This CDR3 is 15 amino acids long. After removal of 4 bases from V and 4 bases from J, the junction contained 9 bases not matched to a gene. CDR1 LGHDT and CDR2 YNNKEL come from the germline V gene (reference sequence).

This chain connects TRBV25-1 to TRBJ1-5; a weak D match, TRBD1 (6 bases). Germline V lookup: CDR1 MGHDK, CDR2 SYGVNS. V was clipped by 0 bases and J by 7 bases, with 10 bases between them. This CDR3 is 14 amino acids long. This chain's CDR3 is CASSEYGGDQPQHF. In DNA, the CDR3 is TGTGCCAGCAGTGAATATGGGGGCGACCAGCCCCAGCATTTT.

The V call is TRBV5-4, the J call TRBJ1-1, with 8 bases identical to TRBD1. Unmatched junction bases numbered 0, after V lost 4 bases and J lost 4 bases. The CDR3 runs to 12 residues. Looked up from germline, CDR1 is SGHNT and CDR2 is YYREEE (reference sequence). The CDR3, as DNA: TGTGCCAGCAGCACAGGGGGCACTGAAGCTTTCTTT. It translates to CASSTGGTEAFF.

The chain is built from TRBV20-1 and TRBJ2-7; TRBD2 matches 9 bases. The V gene end was trimmed by 3 bases and the J gene end by 6 bases; junction bases not matched to a gene: 9. Germline values: CDR1 DFQATT, CDR2 SNEGSKA (reference sequence). CDR3 length: 14 amino acids. CDR3: CSASVGRGGPEQYF. Here the CDR3 DNA reads TGCAGTGCTAGTGTCGGGCGGGGGGGCCCCGAGCAGTACTTC.

The sample holds one count of this clone. The V call is TRBV7-2, the J call TRBJ2-7; 10 bases are a match to TRBD1. Germline V lookup: CDR1 SGHTA, CDR2 FQGNSA. J gave up 4 bases and V 5 bases, and 11 bases lay outside the gene matches. The CDR3 sequence is 16 residues long. In DNA, the CDR3 is TGTGCCAGCAGCGGAGGTTCAAGGGGACAGGGGTACGAGCAGTACTTC. Translating it yields CASSGGSRGQGYEQYF.

The chain has TRBV6-5 and TRBJ1-2, with D possibly TRBD1 on 6 matching bases. This CDR3 has 14 amino acids. Trimming pared 4 bases from V and 4 bases from J, leaving 13 bases between. Germline V gene lookup returns CDR1 MNHEY and CDR2 SVGAGI. This CDR3 reads CASSWTEPVYGYTF. DNA for the CDR3: TGTGCCAGCAGTTGGACAGAACCAGTCTATGGCTACACCTTC.

As regards this clone: The same CDR3 arises from other DNA sequences in this sample as well. The chain is built from TRBV6-5 and TRBJ1-1; D is perhaps TRBD1 (6 bases). Germline V gene data show CDR1 as MNHEY and CDR2 as SVGAGI. The CDR3 is made up of 12 amino acids. V was cut by 6 bases and J by 5 bases, with 10 bases left in between. This chain's CDR3 is CASSRGRTEAFF. CDR3 sequence (DNA): TGTGCCAGCAGCAGGGGTAGGACTGAAGCTTTCTTT.

V and J are TRBV27 and TRBJ2-3; 11 bases map to TRBD2. The CDR3 is made up of 15 amino acids. V lost 6 bases and J lost 5; bases outside the gene matches: 7. The germline V gene encodes CDR1 MNHEY and CDR2 SMNVEV (reference sequence). DNA for the CDR3: TGTGCCAGCAGGTCGACTAGCGGGGAGGGAGATACGCAGTATTTT. Its protein product is CASRSTSGEGDTQYF.

The rearrangement uses TRBV5-6 and TRBJ2-1; 14 nucleotides line up with TRBD2. The CDR3 is 14 amino acids. Germline V CDR1 and CDR2: SGHDT, YYEEEE. Trimming at V came to 4 bases and at J to 10 bases, leaving 4 bases not matched to a gene. The CDR3 bases are TGTGCCAGCAGCCCGGGACTAGCGGGGGCGGAGCAGTTCTTC. Protein sequence: CASSPGLAGAEQFF.

The chain joins TRBV7-2 to TRBJ1-2; 9 bases align to TRBD1. CDR1 SGHTA and CDR2 FQGNSA come from the germline V gene. V dropped 5 bases and J dropped 8; count of bases not matched to a gene: 15. The CDR3 loop spans 16 amino acids. The CDR3 nucleotides are TGTGCCAGCAGCCCTCGACAGGGGGATCCTCTTAGGGGCTACACCTTC. Its translation: CASSPRQGDPLRGYTF.

This chain connects TRBV6-5 to TRBJ2-3; 9 bases agree with TRBD2. CDR3 size: 16 residues. With V trimmed by 0 bases and J by 4 bases, 5 bases remained unmatched. Germline loops: CDR1 MNHEY, CDR2 SVGAGI. CDR3 protein: CASSYSWTSDSDTQYF. CDR3 in DNA: TGTGCCAGCAGTTACTCCTGGACTAGCGACTCAGATACGCAGTATTTT.

The chain combines TRBV2 with TRBJ1-1; 8 bases are shared with TRBD1. Trimming removed 9 bases from V and 4 bases from J; junction bases left unmatched: 7. The CDR3 has 13 amino acids. Germline V gene sequence: CDR1 SNHLY, CDR2 FYNNEI. DNA for the CDR3: TGTGCCAGTATCGGACAGGGACTCACTGAAGCTTTCTTT. Translated, it gives CASIGQGLTEAFF.

The chain couples TRBV30 to TRBJ1-1; D is unresolved. There are 13 residues in the CDR3. Per germline, CDR1 GTSNPN and CDR2 SVGIG (reference sequence). Trimming left V 3 bases short and J 0 bases short, with 8 bases between. CDR3 residues: CAWSTVMNTEAFF. The CDR3 nucleotides are TGTGCCTGGAGCACGGTCATGAACACTGAAGCTTTCTTT.

This sequence joins TRBV7-9 and TRBJ1-2, with D unclear. The CDR3 contains 13 residues. Germline values: CDR1 SEHNR, CDR2 FQNEAQ (reference sequence). V lost 5 bases and J 2 bases, leaving 9 bases between the germline ends. CDR3 coding DNA: TGTGCCAGCAGCCGCGACACCAACTATGGCTACACCTTC. Its translation: CASSRDTNYGYTF. Together with reference TRBV7-9 and TRBJ1-2, the CDR3 gives the full variable domain: DTGVSQNPRHKITKRGQNVTFRCDPISEHNRLYWYRQTLGQGPEFLTYFQNEAQLEKSRLLSDRFSAERPKGSFSTLEIQRTEQGDSAMYLCASSRDTNYGYTFGSGTRLTVV.

The chain's CDR3 is CASSVSRSRMNTGELFF. The CDR3 DNA sequence: TGTGCCAGCAGCGTTTCGAGATCGCGGATGAACACCGGGGAGCTGTTTTTT. The J gene is TRBJ2-2, the V gene TRBV9; no definite D call. Germline V lookup: CDR1 SGDLS, CDR2 YYNGEE. The germline V and J ends were trimmed by 2 bases and 1 base, with 15 bases remaining between them. The CDR3 spans 17 residues. The variable domain in full, with the rest retrieved from reference TRBV9 and TRBJ2-2, is DSGVTQTPKHLITATGQRVTLRCSPRSGDLSVYWYQQSLDQGLQFLIQYYNGEERAKGNILERFSAQQFPDLHSELNLSSLELGDSALYFCASSVSRSRMNTGELFFGEGSRLTVL.

J is TRBJ2-7 and V is TRBV18; TRBD1 aligns across 7 bases. The V and J ends lost 6 bases and 2 bases, in that order; junction bases with no gene match: 10. CDR3 length: 15 amino acids. Germline V CDR1 and CDR2: KGHSH, LQKENI. The CDR3 loop reads CASSTTRRGTYEQYF. The DNA for the CDR3 is TGTGCCAGCTCTACCACCCGCAGGGGGACCTACGAGCAGTACTTC.